This T cell receptor beta chain was sequenced in a study of T cells after yellow fever vaccination. Whole-study results and caveats: In FACS-sorted repertoires, abundant clonotypes from the bulk population could appear as contaminants. Most primary-vaccination clones recurred post-booster (approximately 96% CD4, 88% CD8). Clonotype sharing between CD4 and CD8 compartments was small.

The CDR3 runs to 16 residues. The ends were cut back, 2 bases at V and 3 bases at J, with 17 bases in the middle. Via MiXCR, TCRdb re-called the 5' RACE reads, giving one row per CDR3 protein. The data contain 550,000 to 750,000 distinct CDR3 sequences, 13% of them singletons. This clonotype has just a few counts. Its antigen is not identified. The clonotype comes from a man younger than 45 who received the YFV17D yellow fever vaccine. Sequences were derived from PBMCs, sampled on the day of the yellow fever booster vaccination. The V and J genes are TRBV6-7 and TRBJ2-7; possible D gene TRBD2, 5 bases. TRBV6-7 is annotated as an ORF whose role is uncertain. Here the CDR3 DNA reads TGTGCCAGCAGTTACAATCGGAGGCCAAATTTCTACGAGCAGTACTTC. Its protein product is CASSYNRRPNFYEQYF.